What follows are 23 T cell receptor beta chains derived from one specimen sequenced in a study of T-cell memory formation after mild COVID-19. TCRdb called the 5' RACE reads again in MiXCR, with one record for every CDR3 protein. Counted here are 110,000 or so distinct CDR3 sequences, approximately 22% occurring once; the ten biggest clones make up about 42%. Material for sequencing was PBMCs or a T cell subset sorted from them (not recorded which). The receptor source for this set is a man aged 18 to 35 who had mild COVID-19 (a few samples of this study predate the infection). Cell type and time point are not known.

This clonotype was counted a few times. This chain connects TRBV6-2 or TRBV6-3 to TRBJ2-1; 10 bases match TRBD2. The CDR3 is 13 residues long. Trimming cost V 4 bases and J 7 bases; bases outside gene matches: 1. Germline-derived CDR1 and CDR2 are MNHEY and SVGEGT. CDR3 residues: CASSSSGGNEQFF. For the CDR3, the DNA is TGTGCCAGCAGTTCTAGCGGGGGTAATGAGCAGTTCTTC.

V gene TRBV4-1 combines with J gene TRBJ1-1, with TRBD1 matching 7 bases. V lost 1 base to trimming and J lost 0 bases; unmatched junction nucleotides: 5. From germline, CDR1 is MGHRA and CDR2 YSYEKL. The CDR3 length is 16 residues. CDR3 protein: CASSQGQGIMNTEAFF. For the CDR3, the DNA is TGCGCCAGCAGCCAAGGACAGGGAATCATGAACACTGAAGCTTTCTTT.

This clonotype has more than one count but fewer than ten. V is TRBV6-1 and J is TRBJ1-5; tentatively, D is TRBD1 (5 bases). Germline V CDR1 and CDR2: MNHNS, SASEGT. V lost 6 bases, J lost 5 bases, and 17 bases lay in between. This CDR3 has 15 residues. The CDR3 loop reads CASRGAEDTDQPQHF. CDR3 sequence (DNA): TGTGCCAGCAGAGGAGCGGAGGACACCGATCAGCCCCAGCATTTT.

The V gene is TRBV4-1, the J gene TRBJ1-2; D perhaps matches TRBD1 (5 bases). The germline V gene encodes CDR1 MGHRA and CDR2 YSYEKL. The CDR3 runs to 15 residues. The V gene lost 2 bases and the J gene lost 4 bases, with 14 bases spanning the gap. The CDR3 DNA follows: TGCGCCAGCAGCCAAACAAGGACATCCCTCTATGGCTACACCTTC. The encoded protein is CASSQTRTSLYGYTF.

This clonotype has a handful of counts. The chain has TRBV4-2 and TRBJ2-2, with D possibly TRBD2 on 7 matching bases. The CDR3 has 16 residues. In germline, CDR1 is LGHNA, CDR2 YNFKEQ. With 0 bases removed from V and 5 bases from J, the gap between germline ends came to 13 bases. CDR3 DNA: TGTGCCAGCAGCCAAGATCCCGGGGGGCCTACCGGGGAGCTGTTTTTT. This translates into CASSQDPGGPTGELFF.

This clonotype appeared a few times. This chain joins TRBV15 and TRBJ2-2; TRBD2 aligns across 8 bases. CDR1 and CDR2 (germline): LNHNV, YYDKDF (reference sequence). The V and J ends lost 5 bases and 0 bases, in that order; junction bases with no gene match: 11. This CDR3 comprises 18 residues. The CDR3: CATSPWTSPIANTGELFF. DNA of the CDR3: TGTGCCACCAGCCCATGGACTAGCCCCATCGCGAACACCGGGGAGCTGTTTTTT.

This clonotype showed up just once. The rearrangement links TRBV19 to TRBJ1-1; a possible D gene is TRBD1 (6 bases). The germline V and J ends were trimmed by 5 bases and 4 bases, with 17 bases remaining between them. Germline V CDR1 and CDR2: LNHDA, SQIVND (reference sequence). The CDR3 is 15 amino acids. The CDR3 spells CASSVLMTGPTEAFF. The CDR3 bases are TGTGCCAGTAGTGTACTGATGACAGGCCCCACTGAAGCTTTCTTT. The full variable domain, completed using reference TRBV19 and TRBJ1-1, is DGGITQSPKYLFRKEGQNVTLSCEQNLNHDAMYWYRQDPGQGLRLIYYSQIVNDFQKGDIAEGYSVSREKKESFPLTVTSAQKNPTAFYLCASSVLMTGPTEAFFGQGTRLTVV.

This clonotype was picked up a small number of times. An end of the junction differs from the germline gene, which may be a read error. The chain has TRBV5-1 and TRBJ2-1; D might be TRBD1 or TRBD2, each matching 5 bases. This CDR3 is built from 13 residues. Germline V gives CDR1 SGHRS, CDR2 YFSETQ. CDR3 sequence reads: CASSLDVRDRTVF. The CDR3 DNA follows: TGCGCCAGCAGCTTGGATGTCCGGGACCGGACGGTCTTC.

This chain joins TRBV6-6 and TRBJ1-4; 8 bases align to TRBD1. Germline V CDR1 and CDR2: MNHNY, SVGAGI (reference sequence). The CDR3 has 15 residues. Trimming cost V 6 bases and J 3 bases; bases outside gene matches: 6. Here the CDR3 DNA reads TGTGCCAGCAGCTCCCCGGACAGGGCTAATGAAAAACTGTTTTTT. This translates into CASSSPDRANEKLFF.

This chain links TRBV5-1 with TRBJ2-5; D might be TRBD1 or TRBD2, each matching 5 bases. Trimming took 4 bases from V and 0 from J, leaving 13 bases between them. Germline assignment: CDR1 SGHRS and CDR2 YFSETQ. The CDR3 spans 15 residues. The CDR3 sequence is CASSAYGADQETQYF. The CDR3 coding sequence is TGCGCCAGCAGCGCCTACGGGGCCGACCAAGAGACCCAGTACTTC.

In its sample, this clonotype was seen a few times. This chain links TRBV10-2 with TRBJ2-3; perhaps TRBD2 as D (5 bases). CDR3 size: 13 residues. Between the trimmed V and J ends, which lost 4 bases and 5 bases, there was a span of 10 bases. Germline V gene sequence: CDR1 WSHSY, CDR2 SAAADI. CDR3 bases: TGCGCCAGCAGTGTTAGAGGAGGAGATACGCAGTATTTT. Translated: CASSVRGGDTQYF.

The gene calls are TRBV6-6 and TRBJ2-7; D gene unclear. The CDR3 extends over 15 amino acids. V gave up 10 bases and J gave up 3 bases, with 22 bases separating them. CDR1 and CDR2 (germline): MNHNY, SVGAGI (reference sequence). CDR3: CATIRRTRDVYEQYV. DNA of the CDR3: TGTGCCACCATTCGTAGGACCCGAGACGTCTACGAGCAGTACGTC.

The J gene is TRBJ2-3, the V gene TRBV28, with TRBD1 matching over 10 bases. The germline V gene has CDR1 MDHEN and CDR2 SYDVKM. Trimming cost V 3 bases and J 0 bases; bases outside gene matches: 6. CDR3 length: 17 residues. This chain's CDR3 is CASSFPRTGGSTDTQYF. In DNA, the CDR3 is TGTGCCAGCAGTTTTCCTCGGACAGGGGGGAGCACAGATACGCAGTATTTT.

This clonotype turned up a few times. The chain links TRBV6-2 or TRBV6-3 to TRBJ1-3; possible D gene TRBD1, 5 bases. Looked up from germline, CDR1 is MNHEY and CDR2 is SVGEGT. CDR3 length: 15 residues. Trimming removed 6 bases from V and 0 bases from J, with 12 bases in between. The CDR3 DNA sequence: TGTGCCAGCAGAGAAACAGGCCGCTCTGGAAACACCATATATTTT. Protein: CASRETGRSGNTIYF.

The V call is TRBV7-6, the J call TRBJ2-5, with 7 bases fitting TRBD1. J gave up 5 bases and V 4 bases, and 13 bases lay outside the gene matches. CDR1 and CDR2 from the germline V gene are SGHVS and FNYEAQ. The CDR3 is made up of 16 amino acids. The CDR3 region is CASSSPPSDRVETQYF. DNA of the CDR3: TGTGCCAGCAGCTCCCCCCCTTCAGACAGGGTGGAGACCCAGTACTTC.

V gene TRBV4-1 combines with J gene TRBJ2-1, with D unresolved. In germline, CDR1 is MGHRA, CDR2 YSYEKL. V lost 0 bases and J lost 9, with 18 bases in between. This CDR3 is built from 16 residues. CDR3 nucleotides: TGCGCCAGCAGCCAAGAGGTTGGTGTCCGGTGGCTTGAGCAGTTCTTC. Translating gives CASSQEVGVRWLEQFF.

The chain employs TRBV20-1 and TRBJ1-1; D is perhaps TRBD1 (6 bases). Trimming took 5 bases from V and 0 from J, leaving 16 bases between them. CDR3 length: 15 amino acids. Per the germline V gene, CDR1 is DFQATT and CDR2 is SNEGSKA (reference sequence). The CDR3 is CSAVSPDSLNTEAFF. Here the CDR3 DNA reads TGCAGTGCTGTTTCTCCGGACAGCTTGAACACTGAAGCTTTCTTT.

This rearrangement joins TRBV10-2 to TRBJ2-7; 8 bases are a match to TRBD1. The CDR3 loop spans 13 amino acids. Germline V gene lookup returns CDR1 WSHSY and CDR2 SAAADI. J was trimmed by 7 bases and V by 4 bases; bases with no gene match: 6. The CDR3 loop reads CASSVQGANEQYF. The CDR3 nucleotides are TGCGCCAGCAGTGTGCAGGGGGCGAATGAGCAGTACTTC.

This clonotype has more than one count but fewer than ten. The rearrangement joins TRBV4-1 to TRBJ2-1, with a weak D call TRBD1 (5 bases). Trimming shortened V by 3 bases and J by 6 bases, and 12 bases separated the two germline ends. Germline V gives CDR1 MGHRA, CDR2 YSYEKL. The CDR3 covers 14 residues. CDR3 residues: CASSQRLRVNEQFF. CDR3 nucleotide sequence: TGCGCCAGCAGCCAGCGTCTCAGGGTCAATGAGCAGTTCTTC.

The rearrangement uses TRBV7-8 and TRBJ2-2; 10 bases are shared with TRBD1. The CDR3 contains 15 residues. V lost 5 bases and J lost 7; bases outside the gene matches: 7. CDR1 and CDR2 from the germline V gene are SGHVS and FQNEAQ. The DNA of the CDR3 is TGTGCCAGCAGCCCCTGGACAGGGGGAATCGGGGAGCTGTTTTTT. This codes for CASSPWTGGIGELFF.

The CDR3 loop reads CASSQDNLVASGYTGELFF. The CDR3, as DNA: TGCGCCAGCAGCCAAGATAACTTAGTAGCTAGCGGTTACACCGGGGAGCTGTTTTTT. The genes are TRBV4-3 and TRBJ2-2; 7 bases map to TRBD2. Germline V gene lookup returns CDR1 LGHNA and CDR2 YSLEER. The length of the CDR3 is 19 residues. V lost 0 bases to trimming and J lost 3 bases; unmatched junction nucleotides: 13.

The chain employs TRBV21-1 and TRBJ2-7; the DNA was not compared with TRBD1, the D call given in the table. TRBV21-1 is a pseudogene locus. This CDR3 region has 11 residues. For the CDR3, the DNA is TGTGCCAGCGATCTCCGGGTCGAGCAGTACGTC. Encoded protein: CASDLRVEQYV.

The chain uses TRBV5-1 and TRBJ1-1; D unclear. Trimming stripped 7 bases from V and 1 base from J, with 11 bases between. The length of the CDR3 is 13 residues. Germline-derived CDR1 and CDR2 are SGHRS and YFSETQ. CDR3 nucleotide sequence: TGCGCCAGCGGGAGGGAAGGGAACACTGAAGCTTTCTTT. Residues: CASGREGNTEAFF.